This TCR beta chain stems from a study of cytomegalovirus exposure and HLA in healthy donors. Study-wide context: HLA-typed donors contributed some 85 million unique TCRs, which were held in an early data release. Study-level findings and limits: By HLA locus, TCR association rates varied in a later analysis, with DRB1 showing the most and HLA-C the fewest. Follow-up analysis later connected one missense variant in DCLRE1C with trimming of TCR beta V- and J-genes.

This CDR3 region has 13 residues. Per germline, CDR1 MNHEY and CDR2 SVGAGI. The V gene end was trimmed by 6 bases and the J gene end by 4 bases; junction bases not matched to a gene: 3. Comment on this clone: No antigen is known for it.

The primer mix had 60 Vbeta and 13 Jbeta primers. Using immunoSEQ multiplex PCR, the repertoire was profiled, and TCRdb retains in-frame clones only, with some absent. In the table there are approximately 190,000 clones, roughly 80% of which are singletons. Sample: PBMCs. The chain employs TRBV6-5 and TRBJ1-5; 7 positions agree with TRBD1. This sequence was found in a man aged 50 to 59 in good health and CMV-seronegative. The CDR3 DNA is TGTGCCAGCAGCTCAGGGGGGAATCAGCCCCAGCATTTT. It is translated as CASSSGGNQPQHF.